What follows are 22 T cell receptor beta chains derived from one specimen sequenced in a study of blood T cells in healthy people across ages. With a J-beta primer mix and a sample-barcoded 5' primer, a second PCR ran roughly 6 to 11 cycles. TCRdb itself ran the 5' RACE reads through MiXCR, one entry per CDR3 protein. The sample has over 600,000 distinct CDR3 sequences; around 50% are singletons. The sample comprised blood. The receptors were sampled from an elderly man in good health.

The V call is TRBV7-2, the J call TRBJ2-7; 8 bases line up with TRBD1. Germline V lookup: CDR1 SGHTA, CDR2 FQGNSA. With V trimmed by 6 bases and J by 3 bases, 10 bases remained unmatched. This CDR3 contains 15 residues. The CDR3 spells CASRPDRGYLYEQYF. In DNA form, the CDR3 reads TGTGCCAGCAGACCCGACAGGGGTTATCTCTACGAGCAGTACTTC.

This clonotype was seen only a few times. The rearrangement joins TRBV27 to TRBJ2-1; the match to TRBD2 covers 8 bases. Per germline, CDR1 MNHEY and CDR2 SMNVEV (reference sequence). The CDR3 length is 16 residues. Unmatched junction bases numbered 7, after V lost 5 bases and J lost 1 base. The chain's CDR3 is CASSTPGTSSYNEQFF. For the CDR3, the DNA is TGTGCCAGCAGTACTCCCGGGACTAGTTCCTACAATGAGCAGTTCTTC.

The gene calls are TRBV15 and TRBJ2-1, with TRBD2 matching 7 bases. V lost 0 bases and J lost 7; bases outside the gene matches: 9. This CDR3 has 16 residues. In germline, CDR1 is LNHNV, CDR2 YYDKDF (reference sequence). CDR3 nucleotides: TGTGCCACCAGCAGAGAGAGCGGGATCGGGTATAATGAGCAGTTCTTC. Translating it yields CATSRESGIGYNEQFF.

J is TRBJ2-1 and V is TRBV24-1, with TRBD1 identical over 7 bases. V gave up 5 bases and J gave up 9 bases; unmatched junction bases: 6. CDR1 and CDR2 from the germline V gene are KGHDR and SFDVKD. The CDR3 extends over 13 amino acids. The CDR3 DNA is TGTGCCACCAGTGGAGGGGGCTTCAGTGAGCAGTTCTTC. It yields the protein CATSGGGFSEQFF.

This clonotype showed up just once. Sequence at one end of the junction differs from germline and may be a read error. The chain carries TRBV29-1 and TRBJ2-3; 13 bases agree with TRBD2. Per germline, CDR1 SQVTM and CDR2 ANQGSEA. The CDR3 is 18 amino acids. This CDR3 is CSGFDRAGLAGSTGTQYF. CDR3 coding DNA: TGCAGCGGCTTTGACAGGGCGGGACTAGCGGGGTCCACAGGTACGCAGTATTTT.

This clonotype has more than one count but fewer than ten. This rearrangement joins TRBV7-2 to TRBJ1-2, with a tentative D call TRBD1 (6 bases). CDR3 length equals 17 residues. The V end lost 1 base, the J end lost 1 base, and 16 bases lay between the germline ends. The germline gives CDR1 SGHTA, CDR2 FQGNSA. CDR3 sequence reads: CASSLVYGGRFNYGYTF. In DNA form, the CDR3 reads TGTGCCAGCAGCTTAGTCTACGGGGGCAGATTTAACTATGGCTACACCTTC.

The chain is built from TRBV12-3 or TRBV12-4 and TRBJ1-1; D is uncertain. The CDR3 is 13 residues long. Trimming left V 6 bases short and J 0 bases short, with 8 bases between. CDR3 residues: CASRFGLNTEAFF. The CDR3 DNA reads as TGTGCCAGCAGATTTGGGTTGAACACTGAAGCTTTCTTT.

Notes on this clonotype: Compared with germline, one end of the junction differs, possibly owing to a read error. The V gene is TRBV27, the J gene TRBJ2-5; maybe TRBD2 (5 bases). The CDR3 is 12 amino acids. Germline-derived CDR1 and CDR2 are MNHEY and SMNVEV (reference sequence). Here the CDR3 reads CASSFYGETQFF. Here the CDR3 DNA reads TGTGCCAGCAGTTTTTATGGGGAGACCCAGTTCTTT.

The chain combines TRBV6-5 with TRBJ2-2; 9 bases map to TRBD1. Germline CDR1 reads MNHEY; CDR2 reads SVGAGI. The CDR3 runs to 19 residues. The V and J ends lost 0 bases and 0 bases, in that order; junction bases with no gene match: 8. The CDR3 sequence is CASSYSPGQGFSNTGELFF. The DNA for the CDR3 is TGTGCCAGCAGTTACTCGCCGGGACAGGGCTTTTCGAACACCGGGGAGCTGTTTTTT.

There are a few counts of this clonotype. The chain is built from TRBV7-6 and TRBJ2-7; TRBD2 matches at 10 bases. In germline, CDR1 is SGHVS, CDR2 FNYEAQ. The length of the CDR3 is 18 residues. With V trimmed by 5 bases and J by 6 bases, 19 bases remained unmatched. CDR3 sequence reads: CASSRGVGMASGSSEQYF. The CDR3 nucleotides read TGTGCCAGCAGCAGAGGCGTGGGGATGGCTAGCGGGAGCAGCGAGCAGTACTTC.

The chain combines TRBV12-3 or TRBV12-4 with TRBJ2-3; D uncertain. CDR3 length: 14 residues. The ends were cut back, 5 bases at V and 5 bases at J, with 14 bases in the middle. CDR3 residues: CASSPALEVDTQYF. The CDR3 bases are TGTGCCAGCAGTCCCGCGCTAGAGGTAGATACGCAGTATTTT.

The rearrangement links TRBV7-2 to TRBJ2-5, with 9 nucleotides matching TRBD1. This CDR3 is built from 14 residues. V lost 5 bases to trimming and J lost 11 bases; unmatched junction nucleotides: 12. Germline lookup yields CDR1 SGHTA and CDR2 FQGNSA. The CDR3 DNA sequence: TGTGCCAGCAGCGGGACAGGGTTATTGGGTGAGCAGTACTTC. It specifies CASSGTGLLGEQYF.

The V gene is TRBV9, the J gene TRBJ2-1, with 7 bases lining up with TRBD1. The J call may be faulty, since TRBJ2-7 better matches the DNA end. The CDR3 covers 15 residues. The germline CDR1 and CDR2 sequences are SGDLS and YYNGEE. This chain's CDR3 is CASSSGTALYNEQYF. CDR3 nucleotides: TGTGCCAGCAGCTCAGGGACAGCTTTATACAATGAACAGTACTTC.

The chain uses TRBV7-9 and TRBJ2-5; maybe TRBD2 (6 bases). The CDR3 has 16 amino acids. V lost 3 bases and J 4 bases, leaving 18 bases between the germline ends. Germline V lookup: CDR1 SEHNR, CDR2 FQNEAQ (reference sequence). The DNA for the CDR3 is TGTGCCAGCAGCTTGAGAACTAGCCCTAAGGGAGAGACCCAGTACTTC. Protein product: CASSLRTSPKGETQYF.

Concerning this clonotype: Being one base from a much bigger clone, this may be a read error. Written as DNA, the CDR3 is TGTGCCAGCATGGAGGCGGGGAGCAGAAATCAGCCCCAGCATTTT. Translated: CASMEAGSRNQPQHF. The genes are TRBV28 and TRBJ1-5; D unresolved. Germline V gene data show CDR1 as MDHEN and CDR2 as SYDVKM. This CDR3 comprises 15 residues. Trimming pared 7 bases from V and 4 bases from J, leaving 17 bases between. Looking up the rest from reference TRBV28 and TRBJ1-5 gives the full variable domain: DVKVTQSSRYLVKRTGEKVFLECVQDMDHENMFWYRQDPGLGLRLIYFSYDVKMKEKGDIPEGYSVSREKKERFSLILESASTNQTSMYLCASMEAGSRNQPQHFGDGTRLSIL.

The V call is TRBV28, the J call TRBJ2-1, with TRBD2 matching over 11 bases. The V segment lost 5 bases and the J segment 11 bases; nucleotides outside the gene matches: 5. This CDR3 has 13 residues. Germline assignment: CDR1 MDHEN and CDR2 SYDVKM. In DNA form, the CDR3 reads TGTGCCAGCAGTAACCTAGCGGGAGGTAAGCAGTTCTTC. Amino acids: CASSNLAGGKQFF.

The chain employs TRBV28 and TRBJ2-5; either TRBD1 or TRBD2 may supply D (5 bases each). The CDR3 contains 14 residues. V lost 10 bases, J lost 5 bases, and 20 bases lay in between. Germline CDR1 reads MDHEN; CDR2 reads SYDVKM. The CDR3 is CAIVVRGVMETQYF. CDR3 coding DNA: TGTGCCATCGTAGTTAGAGGGGTGATGGAGACCCAGTACTTC.

The DNA for the CDR3 is TGTGCCACCAGGCAGGACAGGGGTGAGACCCAGTTCTTC. As protein: CATRQDRGETQFF. This chain joins TRBV15 and TRBJ2-1, with 9 bases identical to TRBD1. Germline V gene data show CDR1 as LNHNV and CDR2 as YYDKDF (reference sequence). Unmatched junction bases numbered 10, after V lost 6 bases and J lost 13 bases. The CDR3 has 13 residues.

This clonotype showed up just a few times. The chain links TRBV20-1 to TRBJ2-7, with D unresolved. The V gene's germline CDR1 is DFQATT and CDR2 SNEGSKA (reference sequence). Trimming stripped 3 bases from V and 2 bases from J, with 8 bases between. The CDR3 is 12 amino acids. In DNA form, the CDR3 reads TGCAGTGCTAGTAGGGATGCCTACGAGCAGTACTTC. Its translation: CSASRDAYEQYF.

The chain has TRBV29-1 and TRBJ1-4; weak D call: TRBD1 (6 bases). Trimming shortened V by 5 bases and J by 0 bases, and 13 bases separated the two germline ends. Germline values: CDR1 SQVTM, CDR2 ANQGSEA. The CDR3 has 15 amino acids. The CDR3 reads CSVRGQQSTNEKLFF. As DNA, the CDR3 is TGCAGCGTTCGCGGACAGCAATCAACTAATGAAAAACTGTTTTTT. The entire variable domain, with the rest obtained from reference TRBV29-1 and TRBJ1-4, is as follows: SAVISQKPSRDICQRGTSLTIQCQVDSQVTMMFWYRQQPGQSLTLIATANQGSEATYESGFVIDKFPISRPNLTFSTLTVSNMSPEDSSIYLCSVRGQQSTNEKLFFGSGTQLSVL.

This chain links TRBV9 with TRBJ2-1; TRBD1 is a possible D gene (5 bases). Per the germline V gene, CDR1 is SGDLS and CDR2 is YYNGEE. Trimming left V 0 bases short and J 0 bases short, with 7 bases between. CDR3 length: 15 residues. The CDR3 nucleotides read TGTGCCAGCAGCGTAGACAGGAGCTCCTACAATGAGCAGTTCTTC. It translates to CASSVDRSSYNEQFF.

The chain couples TRBV20-1 to TRBJ2-7; TRBD2 aligns across 11 bases. V lost 3 bases to trimming and J lost 3 bases; unmatched junction nucleotides: 4. The CDR3 contains 14 residues. CDR1 and CDR2 (germline): DFQATT, SNEGSKA (reference sequence). In nucleotides, the CDR3 is TGCAGTGCTAGCCCTAGCGGGAGGCTCTACGAGCAGTACTTC. Translation gives CSASPSGRLYEQYF.